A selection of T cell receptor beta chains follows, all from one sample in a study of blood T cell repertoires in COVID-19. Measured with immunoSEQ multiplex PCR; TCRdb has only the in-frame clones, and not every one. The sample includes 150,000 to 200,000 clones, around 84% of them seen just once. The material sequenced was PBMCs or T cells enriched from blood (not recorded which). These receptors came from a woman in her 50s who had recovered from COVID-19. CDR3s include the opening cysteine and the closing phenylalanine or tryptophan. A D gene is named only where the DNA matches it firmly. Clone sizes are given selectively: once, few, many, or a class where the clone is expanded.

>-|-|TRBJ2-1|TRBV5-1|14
TGCGCCAGCAGTCGGTCGGACTCAGAGGATGAGCAGTTCTTC
CASSRSDSEDEQFF
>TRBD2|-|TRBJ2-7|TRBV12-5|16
TGTGCTAGTGGTTTGGTCTCTAGCGGGGGGCCCCCTCGGCAGTACTTC
CASGLVSSGGPPRQYF
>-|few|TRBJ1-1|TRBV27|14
TGTGCCAGCAGTTCCTCAGTTCAGGGGCCCATCGCTTTCTTT
CASSSSVQGPIAFF
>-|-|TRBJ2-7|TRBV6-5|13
TGTGCCAGCATCTTGGGGGCGATGTACGAGCAGTACTTC
CASILGAMYEQYF
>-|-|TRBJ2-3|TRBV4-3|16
TGCGCCAGCAGCCAAGCGAGTAGCGTAAACACAGATACGCAGTATTTT
CASSQASSVNTDTQYF
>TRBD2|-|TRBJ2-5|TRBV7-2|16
TGTGCCAGCAGCTTAATGGGGGCTAGCGGGAGCGAGACCCAGTACTTC
CASSLMGASGSETQYF
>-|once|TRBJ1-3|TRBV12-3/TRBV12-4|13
TGTGCCAGCAGTTACGGGTTTGGAAACACCATATATTTT
CASSYGFGNTIYF
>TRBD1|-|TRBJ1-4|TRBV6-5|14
TGTGCCAGCAGCTCCGGACAGGGTATTGAAAAACTGTTTTTT
CASSSGQGIEKLFF
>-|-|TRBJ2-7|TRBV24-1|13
TGTGCCACCAGTGTGGTGGGGGCTGGAGAGCAGTACTTC
CATSVVGAGEQYF
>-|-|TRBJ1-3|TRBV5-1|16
TGCGCCAGCAGCTTGCAGGGTTCGACGCAAGGAAACACCATATATTTT
CASSLQGSTQGNTIYF
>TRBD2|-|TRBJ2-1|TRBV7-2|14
TGTGCCAGCAGTACTAGCGGGGGTTTGAATGAGCAGTTCTTC
CASSTSGGLNEQFF
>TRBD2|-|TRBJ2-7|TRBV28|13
TGTGCCAGCTATGGGCGGGAGAGAAACGAGCAGTACTTC
CASYGRERNEQYF
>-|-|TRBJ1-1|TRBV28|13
TGTGCTAGCAGTTTGAAGGGGTACACTGAAGCTTTCTTT
CASSLKGYTEAFF
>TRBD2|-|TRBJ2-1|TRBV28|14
TGTGCCAGCACCCCAGGACTAGCGGGTTCTGGGCAGTTCTTC
CASTPGLAGSGQFF
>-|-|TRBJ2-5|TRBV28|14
TGTGCCAGCAGTTCCGTGTCGAGACAAGAGACCCAGTACTTC
CASSSVSRQETQYF
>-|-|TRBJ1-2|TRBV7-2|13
TGTGCCAGCAGCACCCAGACAGGTTATGGCTACACCTTC
CASSTQTGYGYTF
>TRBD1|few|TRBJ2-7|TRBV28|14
TGTGCCACCGTGGACAGGGGGAGGTCCTACGAGCAGTACTTC
CATVDRGRSYEQYF
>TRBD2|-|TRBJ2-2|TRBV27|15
TGTGCCAGCAGTCCTAGCGGGAAAGGCACCGGGGAGCTGTTTTTT
CASSPSGKGTGELFF
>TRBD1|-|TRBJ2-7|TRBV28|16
TGTGCCAGCACTTCGACGGGACAGGGCTCCCCCTACGAGCAGTACTTC
CASTSTGQGSPYEQYF
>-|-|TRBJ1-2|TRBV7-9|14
TGTGCCAGCAGCCCAGTAGGGGGTATCTATGGCTACACCTTC
CASSPVGGIYGYTF
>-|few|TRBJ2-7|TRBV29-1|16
TGCAGCGTTGCGAACTTGGGGCACAACCCCTCCTACGAGCAGTACTTC
CSVANLGHNPSYEQYF
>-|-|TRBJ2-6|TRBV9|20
TGTGCCAGCAGCCCCAACGAGGGGATTGGGGGAGGAGCTGGGGCCAACGTCCTGACTTTC
CASSPNEGIGGGAGANVLTF
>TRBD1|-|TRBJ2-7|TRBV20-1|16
TGCAGTGCTAGTTTGCCAATGACAGGGGTCTCCTACGAGCAGTACTTC
CSASLPMTGVSYEQYF
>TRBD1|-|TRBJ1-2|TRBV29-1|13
TGCAGCGTCCTGGACAGGGGAAAGTATGGCTACACCTTC
CSVLDRGKYGYTF
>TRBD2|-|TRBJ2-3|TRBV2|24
TGTGCCAGCAGTGAGGGGACAGGGTCGGAGACTAGCGGGAGAGCGCGAGCGAGCACAGATACGCAGTATTTT
CASSEGTGSETSGRARASTDTQYF
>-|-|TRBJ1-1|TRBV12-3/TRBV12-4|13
TGTGCCAGCAGTCTCACAGGTCTTTCTGAAGCTTTCTTT
CASSLTGLSEAFF
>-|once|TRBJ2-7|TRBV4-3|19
TGCGCCAGCAGCCAAGAGTGGGGACAGGGAAAGACTAGCGGCTACGAGCAGTACTTC
CASSQEWGQGKTSGYEQYF
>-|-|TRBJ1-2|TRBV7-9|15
TGTGCCAGCAGCTTAGGAGACGCCGGAGGGTATGGCTACACCTTC
CASSLGDAGGYGYTF
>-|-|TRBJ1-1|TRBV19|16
TGTGCCAGTAGTGACGCGGCCCAGGGGATGAACACTGAAGCTTTCTTT
CASSDAAQGMNTEAFF
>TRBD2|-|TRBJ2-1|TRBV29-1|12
TGCAGCGTTCTTCCTAGCGGAAATGAGCAGTTCTTC
CSVLPSGNEQFF
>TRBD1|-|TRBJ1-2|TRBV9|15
TGTGCCAGCAGCGCGCATGGGGACAGGACCTATGGCTACACCTTC
CASSAHGDRTYGYTF
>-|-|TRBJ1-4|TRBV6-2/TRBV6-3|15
TGTGCCAGCAGTTACGGCCGGGTGCCTAATGAAAAACTGTTTTTT
CASSYGRVPNEKLFF
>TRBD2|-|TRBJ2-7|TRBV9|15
TGTGCCAGCAGCGTAGCCCCGGGAGGGTCCTACGAGCAGTACTTC
CASSVAPGGSYEQYF
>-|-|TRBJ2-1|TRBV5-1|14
TGCGCCAGCAGCTCGCAGGGGCCATACAATGAGCAGTTCTTC
CASSSQGPYNEQFF
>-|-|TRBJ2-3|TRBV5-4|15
TGTGCCAGCAGCTTGCGGGGGTCTAGCACAGATACGCAGTATTTT
CASSLRGSSTDTQYF
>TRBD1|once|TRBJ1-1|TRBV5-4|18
TGTGCCAGCAGCTTGCCGGGACAGGGGGGACACCGCAACACTGAAGCTTTCTTT
CASSLPGQGGHRNTEAFF
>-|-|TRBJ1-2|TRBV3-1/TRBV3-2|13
TGTGCCAGCAGCCAACCACGACAGATGTGGCTCACCTTC
CASSQPRQMWLTF
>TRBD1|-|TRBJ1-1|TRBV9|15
TGTGCCAGCAGCAACCAACAGGGGGGCCCCACTGAAGCTTTCTTT
CASSNQQGGPTEAFF
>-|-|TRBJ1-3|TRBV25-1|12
TGTGCCAGCAGTTACTCTGGAAACACCATATATTTT
CASSYSGNTIYF
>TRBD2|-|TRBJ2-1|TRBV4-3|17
TGCGCCAGCAGCCACCCGAGACTAGCGGCCTCCTACAATGAGCAGTTCTTC
CASSHPRLAASYNEQFF